Presented here are 18 T cell receptor beta chains from one specimen sequenced in a study of shared clonotypes between healthy human individuals. Clones were read by immunoSEQ multiplex PCR, and TCRdb kept only the in-frame ones, dropping some. This sample has about 480,000 clones, with about 75% found just once. Material for sequencing was PBMCs. The receptors stem from a woman between 40 and 55 years old in good health. Some clones in this sample may be carry-over from other donors' samples.

The chain couples TRBV5-1 to TRBJ2-3; D perhaps matches TRBD2 (5 bases). The germline V gene has CDR1 SGHRS and CDR2 YFSETQ. V lost 6 bases and J 4 bases, leaving 12 bases between the germline ends. CDR3 size: 13 residues. CDR3 in amino acids: CASNPLGADTQYF. The CDR3 DNA follows: TGCGCCAGCAACCCCCTCGGGGCAGATACGCAGTATTTT.

In its sample, this clone was seen a few times. The chain couples TRBV7-9 to TRBJ1-5, with D unresolved. CDR1 and CDR2 (germline): SEHNR, FQNEAQ (reference sequence). Trimming shortened V by 2 bases and J by 0 bases, and 5 bases separated the two germline ends. The CDR3 is made up of 14 amino acids. The CDR3 DNA follows: TGTGCCAGCAGCTTATCCAGTAGCAATCAGCCCCAGCATTTT. This encodes CASSLSSSNQPQHF.

Of note for this clone: A single base is all that separates this from a far larger clone, so a read error is likely. The chain couples TRBV7-2 to TRBJ1-5; D is undetermined. Germline V CDR1 and CDR2: SGHTA, FQGNSA. The CDR3 loop spans 15 amino acids. As DNA, the CDR3 is TGTGCCAGCAGCTTAATTTGGGGAAGCAATCGGCCCCAGCATTTT. This codes for CASSLIWGSNRPQHF.

The rearrangement uses TRBV30 and TRBJ2-3, with D perhaps TRBD2 (6 bases). The CDR3 is 13 amino acids. CDR1 and CDR2 from the germline V gene are GTSNPN and SVGIG (reference sequence). Deletions cut 4 bases from V and 8 bases from J, with 16 bases between. CDR3 region: CAWNQWGDGTQYF. The CDR3 region has the DNA TGTGCCTGGAACCAGTGGGGGGACGGTACGCAGTATTTT.

J is TRBJ1-5 and V is TRBV28; 8 bases are a match to TRBD1. Germline trimming cut 2 bases from V and 10 bases from J; bases unmatched to any gene: 7. The CDR3 length is 14 residues. Germline lookup yields CDR1 MDHEN and CDR2 SYDVKM. CDR3 DNA: TGTGCCAGCAGTTTAAATCAGGGGGCCCTCCCCCAGCATTTT. Translated, it gives CASSLNQGALPQHF.

The chain couples TRBV7-9 to TRBJ2-1, with 8 positions matching TRBD2. This CDR3 region has 15 residues. V lost 5 bases and J lost 4; bases outside the gene matches: 7. Germline loops: CDR1 SEHNR, CDR2 FQNEAQ (reference sequence). CDR3 nucleotides: TGTGCCAGCAGCAAGAGCGGGAGTTTGTACAATGAGCAGTTCTTC. Encoded protein: CASSKSGSLYNEQFF.

Worth noting for this clone: Other DNA sequences in the same sample also yield this CDR3. This chain joins TRBV5-1 and TRBJ2-3, with 15 bases identical to TRBD2. The CDR3 is 16 residues long. CDR1 SGHRS and CDR2 YFSETQ come from the germline V gene. V shed 4 bases and J 4 bases; nucleotides not matched to a gene: 4. CDR3 region: CASSPGLAGGPDTQYF. The CDR3 DNA sequence: TGCGCCAGCAGCCCGGGACTAGCGGGAGGCCCAGATACGCAGTATTTT.

The V and J genes are TRBV5-8 and TRBJ1-5, with 10 positions matching TRBD1. Germline V gene lookup returns CDR1 SGHTS and CDR2 YDEGEE. V trimming: 2 bases; J trimming: 7 bases; junction bases outside the gene matches: 6. This CDR3 is 15 amino acids long. CDR3 in amino acids: CASSFGTGAQQPQHF. The CDR3 DNA is TGTGCCAGCAGCTTTGGGACAGGGGCGCAGCAGCCCCAGCATTTT.

The J gene is TRBJ1-1, the V gene TRBV16; D gene ambiguous. This CDR3 is built from 14 residues. CDR1 and CDR2 from the germline V gene are KGHSY and FQNENV. Trimming took 2 bases from V and 1 from J, leaving 8 bases between them. In DNA form, the CDR3 reads TGTGCCAGCAGCCAACGACTGGGGAACACTGAAGCTTTCTTT. This translates into CASSQRLGNTEAFF.

V and J are TRBV28 and TRBJ1-4, with D unresolved. Germline V CDR1 and CDR2: MDHEN, SYDVKM. Trimming took 1 base from V and 4 from J, leaving 1 base between them. The CDR3 runs to 12 residues. DNA for the CDR3: TGTGCCAGCAGTTTATATAATGAAAAACTGTTTTTT. Its protein is CASSLYNEKLFF.

The chain joins TRBV4-2 to TRBJ2-1, with D hard to call. V lost 4 bases to trimming and J lost 4 bases, with 14 bases between them. CDR3 size: 15 residues. Per the germline V gene, CDR1 is LGHNA and CDR2 is YNFKEQ. This CDR3 is CASSRMSLDYNEQFF. The DNA of the CDR3 is TGTGCCAGCAGCCGGATGTCCTTAGATTACAATGAGCAGTTCTTC.

This chain joins TRBV15 and TRBJ2-2; D is ambiguous. The ends were cut back, 3 bases at V and 5 bases at J, with 7 bases in the middle. The germline V gene has CDR1 LNHNV and CDR2 YYDKDF (reference sequence). CDR3 size: 13 residues. The CDR3 loop reads CATSSRRTGELFF. DNA for the CDR3: TGTGCCACCAGCAGTCGGCGAACCGGGGAGCTGTTTTTT.

The chain couples TRBV2 to TRBJ2-3, with 9 bases matching TRBD2. This CDR3 spans 16 amino acids. V lost 6 bases to trimming and J lost 3 bases; unmatched junction nucleotides: 10. CDR1 and CDR2 (germline): SNHLY, FYNNEI. The CDR3 nucleotides read TGTGCCAGCAGGCCGGGAGGGCTAGCGGGAACAGATACGCAGTATTTT. This encodes CASRPGGLAGTDTQYF. The full variable domain, rest sourced from reference TRBV2 and TRBJ2-3, is EPEVTQTPSHQVTQMGQEVILRCVPISNHLYFYWYRQILGQKVEFLVSFYNNEISEKSEIFDDQFSVERPDGSNFTLKIRSTKLEDSAMYFCASRPGGLAGTDTQYFGPGTRLTVL.

The chain joins TRBV10-1 to TRBJ2-1; 11 positions agree with TRBD2. There are 15 residues in the CDR3. V was clipped by 8 bases and J by 4 bases; unmatched bases: 7. The germline gives CDR1 WNHNN, CDR2 SYGVQD (reference sequence). This CDR3 reads CASRLTSGRYNEQFF. The CDR3 bases are TGCGCCAGCCGTCTCACTAGCGGGAGATACAATGAGCAGTTCTTC.

J is TRBJ1-2 and V is TRBV7-2, with D possibly TRBD1 on 5 matching bases. This CDR3 spans 13 amino acids. Germline values: CDR1 SGHTA, CDR2 FQGNSA. V was pared by 6 bases and J by 6 bases, with 14 bases between. The DNA for the CDR3 is TGTGCCAGCAGACCCCAGGGAATCGATGGCTACACCTTC. Protein product: CASRPQGIDGYTF.

The genes are TRBV6-6 and TRBJ2-3; 8 nucleotides align to TRBD1. V shed 5 bases, J shed 4 bases, and the junction held 2 bases outside the gene matches. The germline V gene encodes CDR1 MNHNY and CDR2 SVGAGI (reference sequence). The CDR3 totals 13 residues. This CDR3 reads CASSQQGADTQYF. The CDR3 DNA sequence: TGTGCCAGCAGTCAACAGGGGGCAGATACGCAGTATTTT.

This clone was recorded once. The chain joins TRBV2 to TRBJ2-2, with 11 bases fitting TRBD2. V was clipped by 4 bases and J by 6 bases; unmatched bases: 7. The germline CDR1 and CDR2 sequences are SNHLY and FYNNEI. The CDR3 spans 16 residues. The CDR3, as DNA: TGTGCCAGCAGTGGGGACCGGACTAGCGGGCCCGGGGAGCTGTTTTTT. Its translation is CASSGDRTSGPGELFF. Together with reference TRBV2 and TRBJ2-2, the CDR3 gives the full variable domain: EPEVTQTPSHQVTQMGQEVILRCVPISNHLYFYWYRQILGQKVEFLVSFYNNEISEKSEIFDDQFSVERPDGSNFTLKIRSTKLEDSAMYFCASSGDRTSGPGELFFGEGSRLTVL.

J is TRBJ2-2 and V is TRBV7-9; 9 positions agree with TRBD2. The V and J ends lost 5 bases and 7 bases, in that order; junction bases with no gene match: 14. The CDR3 contains 17 residues. The germline CDR1 and CDR2 sequences are SEHNR and FQNEAQ (reference sequence). For the CDR3, the DNA is TGTGCCAGCAGCCTCCCCACTAGCGGGTGGCGGGGCGGGGAGCTGTTTTTT. Translation gives CASSLPTSGWRGGELFF. Full variable domain (rest looked up from reference TRBV7-9 and TRBJ2-2): DTGVSQNPRHKITKRGQNVTFRCDPISEHNRLYWYRQTLGQGPEFLTYFQNEAQLEKSRLLSDRFSAERPKGSFSTLEIQRTEQGDSAMYLCASSLPTSGWRGGELFFGEGSRLTVL.